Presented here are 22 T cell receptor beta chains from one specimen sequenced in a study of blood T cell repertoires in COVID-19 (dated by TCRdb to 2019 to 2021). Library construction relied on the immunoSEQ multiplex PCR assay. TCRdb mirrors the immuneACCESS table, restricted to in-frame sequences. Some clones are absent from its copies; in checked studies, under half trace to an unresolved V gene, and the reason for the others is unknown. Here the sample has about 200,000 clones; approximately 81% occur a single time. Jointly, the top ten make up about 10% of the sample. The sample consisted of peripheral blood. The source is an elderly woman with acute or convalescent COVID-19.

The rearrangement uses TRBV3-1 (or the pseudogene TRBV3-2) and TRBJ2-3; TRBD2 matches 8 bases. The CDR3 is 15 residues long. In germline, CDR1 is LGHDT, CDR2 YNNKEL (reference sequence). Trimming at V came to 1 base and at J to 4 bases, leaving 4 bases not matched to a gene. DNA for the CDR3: TGTGCCAGCAGCCAAGTAAATAGCGGGGCAGATACGCAGTATTTT. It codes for CASSQVNSGADTQYF.

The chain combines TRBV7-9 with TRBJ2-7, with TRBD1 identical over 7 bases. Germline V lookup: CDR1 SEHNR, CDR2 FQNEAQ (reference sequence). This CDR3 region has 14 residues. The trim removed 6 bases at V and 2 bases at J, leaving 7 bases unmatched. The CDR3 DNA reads TGTGCCAGCAGGGCAACCGGGACAGCCTACGAGCAGTACTTC. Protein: CASRATGTAYEQYF.

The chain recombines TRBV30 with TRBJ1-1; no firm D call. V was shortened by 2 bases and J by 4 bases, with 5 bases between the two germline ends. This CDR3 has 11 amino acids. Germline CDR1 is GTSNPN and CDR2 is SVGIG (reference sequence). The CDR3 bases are TGTGCCTGGAGTCCTCTCACTGAAGCTTTCTTT. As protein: CAWSPLTEAFF.

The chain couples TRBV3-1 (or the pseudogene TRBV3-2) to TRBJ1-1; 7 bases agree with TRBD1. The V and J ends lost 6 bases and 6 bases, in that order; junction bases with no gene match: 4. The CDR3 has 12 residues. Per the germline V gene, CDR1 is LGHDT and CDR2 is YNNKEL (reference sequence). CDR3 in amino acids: CASSRQGAEAFF. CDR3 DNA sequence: TGTGCCAGCAGTCGACAGGGCGCTGAAGCTTTCTTT.

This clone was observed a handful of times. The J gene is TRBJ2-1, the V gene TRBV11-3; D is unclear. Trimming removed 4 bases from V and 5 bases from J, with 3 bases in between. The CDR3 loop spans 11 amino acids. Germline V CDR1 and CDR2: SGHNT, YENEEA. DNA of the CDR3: TGTGCCAGCAGCTCTGACAATGAGCAGTTCTTC. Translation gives CASSSDNEQFF.

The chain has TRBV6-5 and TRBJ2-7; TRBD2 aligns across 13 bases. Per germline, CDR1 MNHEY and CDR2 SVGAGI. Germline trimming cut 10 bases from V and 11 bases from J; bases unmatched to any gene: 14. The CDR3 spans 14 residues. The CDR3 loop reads CATKLTGTSGTEYF. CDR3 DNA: TGTGCCACCAAATTAACCGGGACTAGCGGGACAGAGTACTTC.

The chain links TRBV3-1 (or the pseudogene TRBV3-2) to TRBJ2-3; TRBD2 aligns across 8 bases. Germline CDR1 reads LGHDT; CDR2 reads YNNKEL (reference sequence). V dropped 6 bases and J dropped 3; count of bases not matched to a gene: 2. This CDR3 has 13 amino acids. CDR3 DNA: TGTGCCAGCAGGGCTAGCGGGACAGATACGCAGTATTTT. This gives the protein CASRASGTDTQYF.

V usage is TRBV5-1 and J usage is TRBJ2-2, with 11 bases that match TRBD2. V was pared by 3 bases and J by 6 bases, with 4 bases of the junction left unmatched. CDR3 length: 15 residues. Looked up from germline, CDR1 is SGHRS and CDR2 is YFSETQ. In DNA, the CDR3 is TGCGCCAGCAGCTACTATAGCGGGAGGGCCGGGGAGCTGTTTTTT. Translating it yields CASSYYSGRAGELFF.

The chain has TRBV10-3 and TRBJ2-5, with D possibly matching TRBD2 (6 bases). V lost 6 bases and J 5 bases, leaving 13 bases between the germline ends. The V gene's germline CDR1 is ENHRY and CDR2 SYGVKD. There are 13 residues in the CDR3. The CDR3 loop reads CAIRPGGVETQYF. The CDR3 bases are TGTGCCATCAGGCCCGGAGGGGTGGAGACCCAGTACTTC.

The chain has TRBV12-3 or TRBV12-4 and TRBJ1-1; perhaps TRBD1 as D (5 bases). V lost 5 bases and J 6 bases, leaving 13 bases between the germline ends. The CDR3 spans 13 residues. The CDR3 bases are TGTGCCAGCAGTGGGGCGACCTTGGCTGAAGCTTTCTTT. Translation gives CASSGATLAEAFF.

The CDR3: CASSFGQKTEAFF. CDR3 in DNA: TGTGCCAGCAGTTTTGGACAGAAGACTGAAGCTTTCTTT. The chain employs TRBV12-3 or TRBV12-4 and TRBJ1-1, with D possibly being TRBD1 (6 bases). Trimming pared 3 bases from V and 5 bases from J, leaving 10 bases between. The CDR3 runs to 13 residues.

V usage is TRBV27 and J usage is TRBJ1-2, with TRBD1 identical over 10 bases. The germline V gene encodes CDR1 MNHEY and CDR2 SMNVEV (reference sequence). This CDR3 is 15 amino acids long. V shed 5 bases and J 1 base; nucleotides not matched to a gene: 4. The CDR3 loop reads CASSAGQGVNYGYTF. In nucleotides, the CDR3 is TGTGCCAGCAGTGCCGGACAGGGGGTTAACTATGGCTACACCTTC.

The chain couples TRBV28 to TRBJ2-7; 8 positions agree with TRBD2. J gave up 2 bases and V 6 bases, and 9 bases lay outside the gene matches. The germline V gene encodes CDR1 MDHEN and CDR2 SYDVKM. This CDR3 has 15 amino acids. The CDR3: CASRGNRAGAYEQYF. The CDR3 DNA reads TGTGCCAGCAGGGGGAACCGAGCGGGAGCCTACGAGCAGTACTTC.

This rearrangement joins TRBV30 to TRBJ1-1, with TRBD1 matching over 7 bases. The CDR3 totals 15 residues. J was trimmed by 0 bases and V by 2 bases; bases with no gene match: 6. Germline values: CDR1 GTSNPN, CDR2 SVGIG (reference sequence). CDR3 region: CAWSTQQGLNTEAFF. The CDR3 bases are TGTGCCTGGAGTACTCAACAGGGGTTGAACACTGAAGCTTTCTTT.

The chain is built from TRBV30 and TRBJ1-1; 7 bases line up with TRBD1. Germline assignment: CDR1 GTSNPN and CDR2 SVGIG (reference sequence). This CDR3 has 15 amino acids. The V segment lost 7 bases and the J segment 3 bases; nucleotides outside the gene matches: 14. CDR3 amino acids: CAFQQGSLLDTEAFF. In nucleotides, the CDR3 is TGTGCCTTTCAACAGGGGTCTCTCCTGGACACTGAAGCTTTCTTT.

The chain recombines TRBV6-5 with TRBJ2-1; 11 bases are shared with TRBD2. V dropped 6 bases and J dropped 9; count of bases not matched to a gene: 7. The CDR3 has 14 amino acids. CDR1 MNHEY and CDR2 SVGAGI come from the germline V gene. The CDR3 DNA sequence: TGTGCCAGCAGGACTAGCGGGGCCAAAGGTGAGCAGTTCTTC. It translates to CASRTSGAKGEQFF.

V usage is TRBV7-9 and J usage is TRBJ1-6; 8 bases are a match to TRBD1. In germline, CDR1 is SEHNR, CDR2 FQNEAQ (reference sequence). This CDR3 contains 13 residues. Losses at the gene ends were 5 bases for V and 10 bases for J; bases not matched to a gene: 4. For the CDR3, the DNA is TGTGCCAGCAGCGCACAGGGGGACTCACCCCTCCACTTT. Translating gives CASSAQGDSPLHF.

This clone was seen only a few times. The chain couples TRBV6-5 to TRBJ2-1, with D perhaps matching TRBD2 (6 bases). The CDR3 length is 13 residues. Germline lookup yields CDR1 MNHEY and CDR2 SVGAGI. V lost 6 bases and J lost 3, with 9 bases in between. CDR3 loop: CASSRDFYNEQFF. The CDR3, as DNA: TGTGCCAGCAGCAGGGACTTCTACAATGAGCAGTTCTTC.

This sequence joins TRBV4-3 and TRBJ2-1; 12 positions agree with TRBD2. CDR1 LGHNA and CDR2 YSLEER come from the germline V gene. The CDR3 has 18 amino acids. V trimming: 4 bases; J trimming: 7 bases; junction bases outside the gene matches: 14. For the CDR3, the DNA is TGCGCCAGCAGCCGGAGTCTACCTAGCGGGGGGGGTCGAAATGAGCAGTTCTTC. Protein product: CASSRSLPSGGGRNEQFF.

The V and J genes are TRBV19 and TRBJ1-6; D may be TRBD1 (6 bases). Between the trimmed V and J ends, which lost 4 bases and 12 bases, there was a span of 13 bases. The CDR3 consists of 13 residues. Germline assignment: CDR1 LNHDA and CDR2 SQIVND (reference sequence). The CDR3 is CASSTGDNGPLHF. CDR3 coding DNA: TGTGCCAGTAGTACCGGGGACAACGGACCCCTCCACTTT.

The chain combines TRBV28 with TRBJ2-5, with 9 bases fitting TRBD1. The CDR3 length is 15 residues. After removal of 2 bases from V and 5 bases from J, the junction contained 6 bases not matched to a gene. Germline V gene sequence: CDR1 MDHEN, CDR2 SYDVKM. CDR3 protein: CASSLGGGTGETQYF. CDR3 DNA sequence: TGTGCCAGCAGTTTAGGCGGCGGGACAGGGGAGACCCAGTACTTC.

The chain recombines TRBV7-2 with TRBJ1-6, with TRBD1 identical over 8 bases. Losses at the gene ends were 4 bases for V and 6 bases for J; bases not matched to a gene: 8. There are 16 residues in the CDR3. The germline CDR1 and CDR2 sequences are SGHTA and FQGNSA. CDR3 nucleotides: TGTGCCAGCAGCTCGTTCGGACAGGGCACTAATTCACCCCTCCACTTT. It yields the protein CASSSFGQGTNSPLHF.